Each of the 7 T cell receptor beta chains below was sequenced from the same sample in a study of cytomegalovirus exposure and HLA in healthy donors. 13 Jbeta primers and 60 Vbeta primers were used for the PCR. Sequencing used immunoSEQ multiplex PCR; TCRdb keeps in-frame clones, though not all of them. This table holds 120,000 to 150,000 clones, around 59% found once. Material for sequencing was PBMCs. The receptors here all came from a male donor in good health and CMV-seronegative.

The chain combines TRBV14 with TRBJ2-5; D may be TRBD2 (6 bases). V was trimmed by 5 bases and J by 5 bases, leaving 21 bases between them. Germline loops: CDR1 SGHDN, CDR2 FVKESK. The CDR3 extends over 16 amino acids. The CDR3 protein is CASSSAKGTFWETQYF. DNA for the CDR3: TGTGCCAGCAGCTCAGCTAAGGGGACTTTTTGGGAGACCCAGTACTTC.

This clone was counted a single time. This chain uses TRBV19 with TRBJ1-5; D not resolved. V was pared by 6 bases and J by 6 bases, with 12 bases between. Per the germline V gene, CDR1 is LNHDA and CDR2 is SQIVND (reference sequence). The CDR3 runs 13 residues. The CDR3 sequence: CASSSPPGQPQHF. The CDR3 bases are TGTGCCAGTAGCTCGCCCCCGGGTCAGCCCCAGCATTTT.

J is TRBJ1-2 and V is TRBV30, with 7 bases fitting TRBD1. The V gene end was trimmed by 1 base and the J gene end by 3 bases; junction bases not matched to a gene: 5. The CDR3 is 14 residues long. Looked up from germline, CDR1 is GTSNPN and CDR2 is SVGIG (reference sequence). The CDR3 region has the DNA TGTGCCTGGAGTGCCCTCGACAGGGACTATGGCTACACCTTC. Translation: CAWSALDRDYGYTF.

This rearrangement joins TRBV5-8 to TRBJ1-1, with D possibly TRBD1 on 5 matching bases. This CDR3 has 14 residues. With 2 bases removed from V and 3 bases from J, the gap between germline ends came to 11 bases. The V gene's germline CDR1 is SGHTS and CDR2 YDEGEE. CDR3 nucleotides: TGTGCCAGCAGCTTTGTGGCCAGGGACACTGAAGCTTTCTTT. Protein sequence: CASSFVARDTEAFF.

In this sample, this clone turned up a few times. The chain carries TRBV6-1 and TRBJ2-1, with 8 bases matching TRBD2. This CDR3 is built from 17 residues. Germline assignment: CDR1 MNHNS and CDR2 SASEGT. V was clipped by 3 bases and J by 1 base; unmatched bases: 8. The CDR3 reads CASSEGRGGPSYNEQFF. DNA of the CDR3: TGTGCCAGCAGTGAGGGGCGCGGGGGGCCTTCCTACAATGAGCAGTTCTTC.

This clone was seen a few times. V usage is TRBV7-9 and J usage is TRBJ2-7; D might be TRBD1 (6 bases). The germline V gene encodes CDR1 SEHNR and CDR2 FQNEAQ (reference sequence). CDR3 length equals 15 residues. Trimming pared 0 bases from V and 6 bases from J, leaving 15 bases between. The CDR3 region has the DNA TGTGCCAGCAGCTTAGCGCCAGGGGTATCTGCCGAGCAGTACTTC. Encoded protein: CASSLAPGVSAEQYF.

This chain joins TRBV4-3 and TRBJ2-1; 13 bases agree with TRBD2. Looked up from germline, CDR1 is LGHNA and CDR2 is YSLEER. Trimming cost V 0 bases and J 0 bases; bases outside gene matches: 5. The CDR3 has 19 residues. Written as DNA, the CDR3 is TGCGCCAGCAGCCAAGAGGGACTAGCGGGGCCCCTCTCCTACAATGAGCAGTTCTTC. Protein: CASSQEGLAGPLSYNEQFF.